This TCR beta chain emerged from a study of regulatory dendritic cells for organ transplantation. Across the whole study: Regulatory dendritic cells came from monocytes given vitamin D3 and IL-10.

Libraries were prepared by immunoSEQ multiplex PCR; TCRdb keeps only in-frame clonotypes and omits some of them. The sample records more than 15,000 clones, more than 60% being singletons. CFSE-labeled sorted T cells met regulatory or mature dendritic cells for five to six days. After removal of 5 bases from V and 8 bases from J, the junction contained 8 bases not matched to a gene. CDR1 MNHNY and CDR2 SVGAGI come from the germline V gene (reference sequence). The CDR3 length is 13 residues. This clone has only a few counts. Its target is not known. Sequencing was performed on memory CD4+ T cells from blood cultured with regulatory dendritic cells. The sample's subset: CD45RO+ memory T cells. The sequence came from a human donor in good health. V and J are TRBV6-6 and TRBJ1-2, with 7 bases identical to TRBD1. CDR3 nucleotides: TGTGCCAGCAGTGATCCTCAGGGGGGAGGCTACACCTTC. Protein sequence: CASSDPQGGGYTF.